This passage covers 31 T cell receptor beta chains from one sample sequenced in a study of T cell responses to AZD1222 COVID-19 vaccine. TCRdb keeps only in-frame clones here, not all; method: immunoSEQ multiplex PCR. The top ten hold 6.3% of the sample, which has some 130,000 clones, around 86% seen once. Sequences were derived from peripheral blood, sampled on day 0 of AZD1222 vaccination. The receptors come from an adult in good health.

J is TRBJ1-1 and V is TRBV7-2; D is undetermined. Trimming cost V 1 base and J 7 bases, with 19 bases left between them. Germline assignment: CDR1 SGHTA and CDR2 FQGNSA. The CDR3 has 16 amino acids. The CDR3 DNA is TGTGCCAGCAGCTTAGTTATCGGTATCGAAGGACGTGAAGCTTTCTTT. The encoded protein is CASSLVIGIEGREAFF.

The chain combines TRBV10-3 with TRBJ1-5; D is unresolved. The V end lost 4 bases, the J end lost 4 bases, and 14 bases lay between the germline ends. The germline V gene has CDR1 ENHRY and CDR2 SYGVKD. The CDR3 consists of 15 residues. The CDR3 protein is CAISGWGGRNQPQHF. CDR3 coding DNA: TGTGCCATCAGTGGGTGGGGAGGCAGAAATCAGCCCCAGCATTTT.

The rearrangement uses TRBV7-2 and TRBJ1-1; tentatively, D is TRBD1 (5 bases). From germline, CDR1 is SGHTA and CDR2 FQGNSA. This CDR3 has 14 residues. V dropped 3 bases and J dropped 0 bases, with 8 bases sitting between them. DNA for the CDR3: TGTGCCAGCAGCTTGGGGGAGGTGAACACTGAAGCTTTCTTT. Protein sequence: CASSLGEVNTEAFF.

The chain carries TRBV11-2 and TRBJ1-4; perhaps TRBD1 as D (5 bases). With 1 base removed from V and 7 bases from J, the gap between germline ends came to 16 bases. The V gene's germline CDR1 is SGHAT and CDR2 FQNNGV. This CDR3 is 16 amino acids long. CDR3 region: CASSLVGGPAGEKLFF. CDR3 DNA: TGTGCCAGCAGCTTAGTGGGGGGTCCGGCGGGTGAAAAACTGTTTTTT.

This clone was counted between two and nine times. The chain employs TRBV5-4 and TRBJ1-2; the match to TRBD1 covers 7 bases. V was pared by 5 bases and J by 4 bases, with 8 bases of the junction left unmatched. The CDR3 has 14 amino acids. CDR1 and CDR2 (germline): SGHNT, YYREEE (reference sequence). The CDR3 reads CASSSGTETYGYTF. The DNA of the CDR3 is TGTGCCAGCAGTTCCGGGACAGAAACCTATGGCTACACCTTC.

The genes are TRBV11-2 and TRBJ1-3; possibly TRBD1 for D (5 bases). The CDR3 totals 16 residues. Germline CDR1 reads SGHAT; CDR2 reads FQNNGV. V lost 1 base and J lost 3, with 13 bases in between. CDR3 residues: CASSLGRARGGNTIYF. The DNA for the CDR3 is TGTGCCAGCAGCTTAGGCAGGGCGAGAGGTGGAAACACCATATATTTT.

This sequence joins TRBV7-9 and TRBJ1-2; the D is unclear. The CDR3 consists of 18 residues. CDR1 is SEHNR and CDR2 is FQNEAQ in the germline V gene (reference sequence). Trimming shortened V by 3 bases and J by 5 bases, and 25 bases separated the two germline ends. The CDR3 sequence: CASSFERAPGRRAYGYTF. In DNA, the CDR3 is TGTGCCAGCAGCTTCGAGCGGGCCCCCGGGAGGCGGGCTTATGGCTACACCTTC.

The chain has TRBV5-4 and TRBJ1-2, with a weak D call TRBD1 (6 bases). CDR1 and CDR2 (germline): SGHNT, YYREEE (reference sequence). Deletions cut 4 bases from V and 4 bases from J, with 17 bases between. The CDR3 extends over 15 amino acids. CDR3 DNA sequence: TGTGCCAGCAGCCCCGTGGCAGGGGACTCCTATGGCTACACCTTC. Encoded protein: CASSPVAGDSYGYTF.

The chain recombines TRBV29-1 with TRBJ2-2; no firm D call. The CDR3 runs 11 residues. Trimming removed 1 base at V and 8 bases at J, with 5 bases between. CDR1 is SQVTM, CDR2 ANQGSEA, per germline. The CDR3 DNA follows: TGCAGCGTTGAAGCCCCGGGGGAGCTGTTTTTT. Amino acid sequence: CSVEAPGELFF.

The table lists this clone with a count of one. V gene TRBV6-5 combines with J gene TRBJ2-2, with D perhaps matching TRBD1 or TRBD2 (6 bases each). The CDR3 has 14 amino acids. Per germline, CDR1 MNHEY and CDR2 SVGAGI. V was shortened by 8 bases and J by 2 bases, with 12 bases between the two germline ends. The chain's CDR3 is CASGGQINTGELFF. Written as DNA, the CDR3 is TGTGCCAGCGGGGGGCAGATTAACACCGGGGAGCTGTTTTTT.

This sequence joins TRBV6-1 and TRBJ1-1; TRBD1 might be the D (6 bases). Germline CDR1 MNHNS, CDR2 SASEGT. The CDR3 runs to 14 residues. V lost 3 bases, J lost 4 bases, and 12 bases lay in between. The CDR3 here is CASSEAQGITEAFF. In DNA, the CDR3 is TGTGCCAGCAGTGAGGCTCAGGGGATCACTGAAGCTTTCTTT.

The V gene is TRBV2, the J gene TRBJ2-3, with D possibly TRBD1 on 6 matching bases. This CDR3 region has 15 residues. Trimming cost V 6 bases and J 0 bases, with 13 bases left between them. The germline CDR1 and CDR2 sequences are SNHLY and FYNNEI. CDR3 in amino acids: CASRGARPSTDTQYF. DNA of the CDR3: TGTGCCAGCAGGGGGGCTAGGCCTAGCACAGATACGCAGTATTTT.

The chain combines TRBV6-4 with TRBJ1-2; D call uncertain. This CDR3 comprises 10 residues. Germline CDR1 and CDR2: MRHNA and SNTAGT. Trimming shortened V by 5 bases and J by 4 bases, and 2 bases separated the two germline ends. Here the CDR3 reads CASSPYGYTF. The CDR3, as DNA: TGTGCCAGCAGTCCCTATGGCTACACCTTC.

The CDR3 nucleotides read TGTGCCAGCAGCGCGGACAGCCATAATTCACCCCTCCACTTT. This gives the protein CASSADSHNSPLHF. V is TRBV5-6 and J is TRBJ1-6; D perhaps matches TRBD1 (6 bases). With 4 bases removed from V and 5 bases from J, the gap between germline ends came to 10 bases. CDR1 is SGHDT, CDR2 YYEEEE, per germline. The CDR3 contains 14 residues.

The chain carries TRBV14 and TRBJ2-3; the D call may be TRBD1 or TRBD2 (5 bases each). The CDR3 is 17 residues long. Looked up from germline, CDR1 is SGHDN and CDR2 is FVKESK. V lost 4 bases to trimming and J lost 2 bases, with 19 bases between them. The DNA of the CDR3 is TGTGCCAGCAGCCCCAGAAGGGGAGAAAGAATCACAGATACGCAGTATTTT. It codes for CASSPRRGERITDTQYF.

The V and J genes are TRBV29-1 and TRBJ1-3, with unresolved D. Trimming took 1 base from V and 0 from J, leaving 16 bases between them. Germline V lookup: CDR1 SQVTM, CDR2 ANQGSEA. The length of the CDR3 is 17 residues. CDR3 amino acids: CSVEVAGGPNSGNTIYF. The CDR3 bases are TGCAGCGTTGAAGTCGCCGGAGGACCGAACTCTGGAAACACCATATATTTT. Drawing the rest from reference TRBV29-1 and TRBJ1-3, the complete variable domain is SAVISQKPSRDICQRGTSLTIQCQVDSQVTMMFWYRQQPGQSLTLIATANQGSEATYESGFVIDKFPISRPNLTFSTLTVSNMSPEDSSIYLCSVEVAGGPNSGNTIYFGEGSWLTVV.

The genes are TRBV18 and TRBJ1-4; D gene uncertain. Germline CDR1 reads KGHSH; CDR2 reads LQKENI. Trimming removed 2 bases at V and 4 bases at J, with 14 bases between. This CDR3 is 16 amino acids long. The CDR3 bases are TGTGCCAGCTCACCATCTACGACACGACGTAATGAAAAACTGTTTTTT. This codes for CASSPSTTRRNEKLFF.

The chain combines TRBV30 with TRBJ1-2, with D tentatively TRBD1 (5 bases). There are 10 residues in the CDR3. Trimming removed 8 bases at V and 8 bases at J, with 12 bases between. Germline V gives CDR1 GTSNPN, CDR2 SVGIG (reference sequence). The CDR3 DNA is TGTGCCGGAGGTAGGGGCGGCTACACCTTC. Amino acids: CAGGRGGYTF.

The chain joins TRBV5-1 to TRBJ1-4; TRBD1 matches at 9 bases. CDR3 length equals 15 residues. Trimming cost V 0 bases and J 5 bases; bases outside gene matches: 2. The V gene's germline CDR1 is SGHRS and CDR2 YFSETQ. DNA of the CDR3: TGCGCCAGCAGCTTGGACAGGGGGCGGAATGAAAAACTGTTTTTT. Its protein is CASSLDRGRNEKLFF.

The chain recombines TRBV27 with TRBJ2-2, with TRBD2 identical over 11 bases. J gave up 4 bases and V 5 bases, and 9 bases lay outside the gene matches. The CDR3 consists of 17 residues. The germline gives CDR1 MNHEY, CDR2 SMNVEV (reference sequence). This CDR3 reads CASSTSGGILSTGELFF. The CDR3 DNA is TGTGCCAGCAGTACTAGCGGGGGAATTCTCTCCACCGGGGAGCTGTTTTTT.

The chain combines TRBV18 with TRBJ1-5, with D perhaps TRBD1 (5 bases). This CDR3 has 14 amino acids. CDR1 is KGHSH and CDR2 is LQKENI in the germline V gene. V lost 6 bases and J lost 4, with 13 bases in between. For the CDR3, the DNA is TGTGCCAGCTCCGACCTGACAGATAATCAGCCCCAGCATTTT. Encoded protein: CASSDLTDNQPQHF. Full variable domain (missing parts from reference TRBV18 and TRBJ1-5): NAGVMQNPRHLVRRRGQEARLRCSPMKGHSHVYWYRQLPEEGLKFMVYLQKENIIDESGMPKERFSAEFPKEGPSILRIQQVVRGDSAAYFCASSDLTDNQPQHFGDGTRLSIL.

The chain employs TRBV11-1 and TRBJ2-1; the D call may be TRBD1 or TRBD2 (5 bases each). This CDR3 has 15 amino acids. CDR1 is SGHAT and CDR2 is FQDESV in the germline V gene (reference sequence). Trimming shortened V by 1 base and J by 5 bases, and 12 bases separated the two germline ends. CDR3 in amino acids: CASSLGGGPNNEQFF. The CDR3 region has the DNA TGTGCCAGCAGCTTAGGGGGCGGGCCCAACAATGAGCAGTTCTTC.

This CDR3 is CASSLSSSGNTGELFF. The CDR3 DNA is TGCGCCAGCAGCTTATCCTCGTCAGGGAACACCGGGGAGCTGTTTTTT. This chain joins TRBV5-1 and TRBJ2-2; D is unresolved. V was trimmed by 2 bases and J by 1 base, leaving 12 bases between them. Germline-derived CDR1 and CDR2 are SGHRS and YFSETQ. This CDR3 contains 16 residues.

The chain employs TRBV5-4 and TRBJ2-2; no firm D call. Looked up from germline, CDR1 is SGHNT and CDR2 is YYREEE (reference sequence). V was cut by 5 bases and J by 3 bases, with 5 bases left in between. This CDR3 has 12 residues. In DNA form, the CDR3 reads TGTGCCAGCAGAAGGGACACCGGGGAGCTGTTTTTT. Its protein product is CASRRDTGELFF.

Only one count was recorded for this clone. The chain combines TRBV7-9 with TRBJ1-1; D is unresolved. The CDR3 is 12 amino acids. Per the germline V gene, CDR1 is SEHNR and CDR2 is FQNEAQ (reference sequence). The ends were cut back, 5 bases at V and 5 bases at J, with 9 bases in the middle. The CDR3 region is CASSAIGTEAFF. In DNA form, the CDR3 reads TGTGCCAGCAGCGCTATTGGGACTGAAGCTTTCTTT.

The chain is built from TRBV7-3 and TRBJ1-1; 10 bases map to TRBD1. Trimming took 1 base from V and 4 from J; bases not matched to a gene: 3. The CDR3 contains 15 residues. CDR1 and CDR2 (germline): SGHTA, FQGTGA. Here the CDR3 DNA reads TGTGCCAGCAGCTTAATCGGACAGGGGGTCACTGAAGCTTTCTTT. As protein: CASSLIGQGVTEAFF.

This chain links TRBV7-9 with TRBJ2-3; 10 nucleotides align to TRBD1. CDR1 SEHNR and CDR2 FQNEAQ come from the germline V gene (reference sequence). V shed 3 bases and J 4 bases; nucleotides not matched to a gene: 4. CDR3 length equals 15 residues. CDR3 nucleotide sequence: TGTGCCAGCAGCTTCACGACAGGGGGCGCAGATACGCAGTATTTT. It is translated as CASSFTTGGADTQYF.

V and J are TRBV18 and TRBJ2-1, with 8 bases aligning to TRBD1. The CDR3 loop spans 14 amino acids. Germline assignment: CDR1 KGHSH and CDR2 LQKENI. Trimming removed 6 bases from V and 5 bases from J; junction bases left unmatched: 6. CDR3 protein: CASSWGQADNEQFF. The CDR3 region has the DNA TGTGCCAGCTCGTGGGGACAGGCCGACAATGAGCAGTTCTTC.

This clone was recorded only once. The chain carries TRBV19 and TRBJ1-1, with TRBD1 identical over 9 bases. The CDR3 extends over 17 amino acids. From germline, CDR1 is LNHDA and CDR2 SQIVND (reference sequence). The junction had 15 bases not matched to a gene; V was cut back by 6 bases and J by 4 bases. The CDR3 DNA reads TGTGCCAGTAGCGACACACCCGGGACAGGGAAACGCACTGAAGCTTTCTTT. Its protein product is CASSDTPGTGKRTEAFF. Supplemented by reference TRBV19 and TRBJ1-1, the full variable domain reads DGGITQSPKYLFRKEGQNVTLSCEQNLNHDAMYWYRQDPGQGLRLIYYSQIVNDFQKGDIAEGYSVSREKKESFPLTVTSAQKNPTAFYLCASSDTPGTGKRTEAFFGQGTRLTVV.

The rearrangement links TRBV19 to TRBJ1-3; 10 positions agree with TRBD1. The CDR3 length is 13 residues. Germline CDR1 LNHDA, CDR2 SQIVND (reference sequence). The trim removed 6 bases at V and 9 bases at J, leaving 5 bases unmatched. As DNA, the CDR3 is TGTGCCAGTAGGGGACAGGGGCCAGCCACCATATATTTT. This translates into CASRGQGPATIYF.

On this clone itself: The junction and the germline gene differ at one end; a read error may be behind it. The gene calls are TRBV6-2 or TRBV6-3 and TRBJ1-3; no clear D gene. The CDR3 runs 11 residues. Germline V gives CDR1 MNHEY, CDR2 SVGEGT. The DNA for the CDR3 is TGTGCCTGCAGTGCTGGAAACACCATATATTTT. Translated, it gives CACSAGNTIYF.